Each of the 24 T cell receptor beta chains below was sequenced from the same sample in a study of chemoradiotherapy in HPV16-positive cancers (dated by TCRdb to between 2021 and 2024). The receptor library was made with the immunoSEQ multiplex PCR assay. The clones in this table, taken by TCRdb from immuneACCESS, are in-frame only. Not every clone is retained; where verified, under half of the shortfall comes from an unresolved V gene, and the cause of the rest is unknown. In this sample the table shows 6,700 or so clones, 80% to 90% of which occur a single time. 9% of the sample comes from the top ten. Material: tumor tissue, obtained from a patient who underwent chemoradiotherapy. The receptors were gathered from a human donor with HPV-associated anogenital cancer.

The chain joins TRBV10-2 to TRBJ2-1; 8 positions match TRBD2. Losses at the gene ends were 4 bases for V and 9 bases for J; bases not matched to a gene: 5. Germline V gives CDR1 WSHSY, CDR2 SAAADI. The CDR3 totals 13 residues. CDR3 protein: CASSVNSGTEQFF. The CDR3 DNA is TGCGCCAGCAGTGTTAATAGCGGGACTGAGCAGTTCTTC.

The V call is TRBV7-2, the J call TRBJ2-3; D is undetermined. Germline-derived CDR1 and CDR2 are SGHTA and FQGNSA. The CDR3 runs to 14 residues. The germline V and J ends were trimmed by 5 bases and 3 bases, with 12 bases remaining between them. CDR3 loop: CASSPSGSTDTQYF. CDR3 nucleotide sequence: TGTGCCAGCAGCCCCTCGGGTTCGACAGATACGCAGTATTTT. Complete variable domain (other parts from reference TRBV7-2 and TRBJ2-3): GAGVSQSPSNKVTEKGKDVELRCDPISGHTALYWYRQSLGQGLEFLIYFQGNSAPDKSGLPSDRFSAERTGGSVSTLTIQRTQQEDSAVYLCASSPSGSTDTQYFGPGTRLTVL.

This clone appeared once. The chain joins TRBV18 to TRBJ2-5, with a tentative D call TRBD1 (6 bases). CDR1 and CDR2 from the germline V gene are KGHSH and LQKENI. There are 14 residues in the CDR3. V was shortened by 2 bases and J by 5 bases, with 12 bases between the two germline ends. In DNA form, the CDR3 reads TGTGCCAGCTCACCAGGGGGCCTTGGGGAGACCCAGTACTTC. The encoded protein is CASSPGGLGETQYF.

This sequence joins TRBV6-1 and TRBJ1-2; 8 nucleotides match TRBD1. The V gene end was trimmed by 6 bases and the J gene end by 7 bases; junction bases not matched to a gene: 7. Germline assignment: CDR1 MNHNS and CDR2 SASEGT. This CDR3 contains 13 residues. In DNA, the CDR3 is TGTGCCAGCAGCGAGGACAGGGTACGTGGCTACACCTTC. As protein: CASSEDRVRGYTF.

V usage is TRBV9 and J usage is TRBJ2-3, with TRBD2 matching over 12 bases. V shed 4 bases and J 4 bases; nucleotides not matched to a gene: 4. The CDR3 runs 15 residues. CDR1 and CDR2 (germline): SGDLS, YYNGEE. The CDR3 DNA sequence: TGTGCCAGCAGCCTGGGACTAGCGGGTGCAGATACGCAGTATTTT. It specifies CASSLGLAGADTQYF.

The chain uses TRBV5-5 and TRBJ1-4, with D possibly matching TRBD1 (5 bases). Germline CDR1 SGHKS, CDR2 YYEKEE (reference sequence). The ends were cut back, 0 bases at V and 11 bases at J, with 14 bases in the middle. The CDR3 is 14 amino acids. CDR3 amino acids: CASSLGGTGGKLFF. CDR3 coding DNA: TGTGCCAGCAGCTTGGGGGGCACGGGAGGGAAACTGTTTTTT. Looking up the rest from reference TRBV5-5 and TRBJ1-4 gives the full variable domain: DAGVTQSPTHLIKTRGQQVTLRCSPISGHKSVSWYQQVLGQGPQFIFQYYEKEERGRGNFPDRFSARQFPNYSSELNVNALLLGDSALYLCASSLGGTGGKLFFGSGTQLSVL.

The V and J genes are TRBV6-1 and TRBJ1-1; D uncertain. V lost 11 bases and J 1 base, leaving 11 bases between the germline ends. The CDR3 consists of 12 residues. Germline assignment: CDR1 MNHNS and CDR2 SASEGT. The CDR3 is CAPIRGNTEAFF. The CDR3, as DNA: TGTGCCCCCATCCGGGGGAACACTGAAGCTTTCTTT.

The chain employs TRBV11-2 and TRBJ1-2; 12 positions agree with TRBD1. Germline lookup yields CDR1 SGHAT and CDR2 FQNNGV. V trimming: 5 bases; J trimming: 5 bases; junction bases outside the gene matches: 3. The CDR3 runs 14 residues. CDR3 residues: CASSEGQGAYGYTF. CDR3 DNA sequence: TGTGCCAGCAGCGAGGGACAGGGGGCTTATGGCTACACCTTC.

V is TRBV7-8 and J is TRBJ1-2; possible D gene TRBD1, 5 bases. The CDR3 runs to 14 residues. Trimming took 0 bases from V and 5 from J, leaving 10 bases between them. Germline V CDR1 and CDR2: SGHVS, FQNEAQ. CDR3 protein: CASSLAGTGYGYTF. The CDR3 DNA is TGTGCCAGCAGCTTAGCAGGGACGGGGTATGGCTACACCTTC.

The V and J genes are TRBV14 and TRBJ1-1; D not certain. Trimming removed 3 bases from V and 8 bases from J, with 7 bases in between. The CDR3 length is 11 residues. Germline V gives CDR1 SGHDN, CDR2 FVKESK. CDR3 sequence: CASSQRSEAFF. The CDR3 DNA reads as TGTGCCAGCAGCCAGCGCAGCGAAGCTTTCTTT.

V is TRBV10-2 and J is TRBJ1-5, with TRBD1 as a possible D gene (6 bases). Germline CDR1 and CDR2: WSHSY and SAAADI. CDR3 length: 13 amino acids. V lost 2 bases and J lost 6, with 8 bases in between. CDR3 bases: TGCGCCAGCAGTGAGGTAGGGGGTCAGCCCCAGCATTTT. Its protein product is CASSEVGGQPQHF.

This clone was seen a single time. The V and J genes are TRBV30 and TRBJ1-1; 8 bases are a match to TRBD1. CDR3 size: 13 residues. The junction had 9 bases not matched to a gene; V was cut back by 6 bases and J by 6 bases. CDR1 GTSNPN and CDR2 SVGIG come from the germline V gene (reference sequence). This CDR3 is CACNGQGPSEAFF. CDR3 sequence (DNA): TGTGCCTGTAATGGACAGGGTCCATCTGAAGCTTTCTTT.

This clone was recorded only once. The chain couples TRBV18 to TRBJ1-1, with D unclear. CDR3 length: 15 residues. The V gene lost 0 bases and the J gene lost 0 bases, with 8 bases spanning the gap. Germline CDR1 is KGHSH and CDR2 is LQKENI. This CDR3 reads CASSPPQVMNTEAFF. Here the CDR3 DNA reads TGTGCCAGCTCACCACCTCAGGTCATGAACACTGAAGCTTTCTTT.

CDR3 residues: CASSPNSGNTQYF. In DNA, the CDR3 is TGTGCCAGCAGCCCGAACTCCGGTAATACGCAGTATTTT. The chain recombines TRBV4-2 with TRBJ2-3; D remains ambiguous. The CDR3 covers 13 residues. Germline assignment: CDR1 LGHNA and CDR2 YNFKEQ. V was pared by 4 bases and J by 7 bases, with 12 bases between.

The chain couples TRBV5-1 to TRBJ2-7; D might be TRBD1 (6 bases). There are 17 residues in the CDR3. In germline, CDR1 is SGHRS, CDR2 YFSETQ. The V end was cut by 0 bases, the J end by 4 bases, with 20 bases between. This CDR3 reads CASSLGLGTPGIYEQYF. The CDR3 DNA follows: TGCGCCAGCAGCTTGGGTCTAGGGACACCAGGAATTTACGAGCAGTACTTC.

V gene TRBV9 combines with J gene TRBJ2-1; a weak D match, TRBD2 (6 bases). The CDR3 runs to 15 residues. The V gene lost 4 bases and the J gene lost 9 bases, with 20 bases spanning the gap. The germline V gene encodes CDR1 SGDLS and CDR2 YYNGEE. The CDR3 here is CASSPLRLGGAEQFF. In DNA, the CDR3 is TGTGCCAGCAGCCCCCTCCGCCTCGGCGGGGCTGAGCAGTTCTTC.

The V gene is TRBV7-9, the J gene TRBJ1-4; D unclear. CDR1 and CDR2 from the germline V gene are SEHNR and FQNEAQ (reference sequence). The CDR3 consists of 13 residues. Between the trimmed V and J ends, which lost 1 base and 8 bases, there was a span of 8 bases. DNA for the CDR3: TGTGCCAGCAGCTTAGTAGAGGAGGAAAAACTGTTTTTT. Protein sequence: CASSLVEEEKLFF.

V and J are TRBV7-9 and TRBJ1-1, with 9 nucleotides matching TRBD1. The CDR3 has 15 residues. Germline lookup yields CDR1 SEHNR and CDR2 FQNEAQ (reference sequence). The V gene end was trimmed by 5 bases and the J gene end by 1 base; junction bases not matched to a gene: 5. The CDR3 sequence is CASSKTGGRNTEAFF. CDR3 DNA sequence: TGTGCCAGCAGCAAGACAGGGGGTCGGAACACTGAAGCTTTCTTT.

V gene TRBV5-4 combines with J gene TRBJ2-1; D is unclear. The germline CDR1 and CDR2 sequences are SGHNT and YYREEE (reference sequence). The length of the CDR3 is 16 residues. The V and J ends lost 4 bases and 0 bases respectively, with 14 bases between them. The CDR3 sequence is CASSTLLLSSYNEQFF. CDR3 in DNA: TGTGCCAGCAGCACACTACTTTTGAGCTCCTACAATGAGCAGTTCTTC.

This clone was recorded a few times. J is TRBJ1-1 and V is TRBV9; 7 nucleotides agree with TRBD1. The CDR3 covers 15 residues. V lost 1 base to trimming and J lost 1 base; unmatched junction nucleotides: 4. Germline lookup yields CDR1 SGDLS and CDR2 YYNGEE. Here the CDR3 reads CASSVSGQENTEAFF. CDR3 nucleotides: TGTGCCAGCAGCGTATCCGGACAGGAGAACACTGAAGCTTTCTTT.

The rearrangement links TRBV7-9 to TRBJ2-3; TRBD2 is a possible D gene (5 bases). With 1 base removed from V and 2 bases from J, the gap between germline ends came to 10 bases. Germline CDR1 and CDR2: SEHNR and FQNEAQ (reference sequence). This CDR3 has 15 amino acids. The CDR3 spells CASSLVGSATDTQYF. The CDR3 DNA reads as TGTGCCAGCAGCTTAGTAGGTAGCGCCACAGATACGCAGTATTTT.

The chain uses TRBV6-1 and TRBJ1-2; D remains unclear. CDR1 and CDR2 from the germline V gene are MNHNS and SASEGT. CDR3 length: 14 amino acids. V was trimmed by 2 bases and J by 7 bases, leaving 14 bases between them. CDR3 in DNA: TGTGCCAGCAGTGAAATAGGGCCCCCGGCTGGCTACACCTTC. Encoded protein: CASSEIGPPAGYTF.

The chain joins TRBV6-1 to TRBJ1-2, with 12 bases fitting TRBD1. Trimming removed 0 bases from V and 6 bases from J; junction bases left unmatched: 2. The CDR3 has 15 residues. Germline loops: CDR1 MNHNS, CDR2 SASEGT. The CDR3 loop is CASSEAGQGANGYTF. The DNA for the CDR3 is TGTGCCAGCAGTGAAGCGGGACAGGGGGCGAATGGCTACACCTTC.

The V gene is TRBV10-3, the J gene TRBJ2-7, with D uncertain. Germline V lookup: CDR1 ENHRY, CDR2 SYGVKD. The ends were cut back, 0 bases at V and 6 bases at J, with 9 bases in the middle. There are 13 residues in the CDR3. CDR3 coding DNA: TGTGCCATCAGTGAGTCGCAGGTAGCCGAGCAGTACTTC. The encoded protein is CAISESQVAEQYF.